This T cell receptor beta chain was documented in a study of T cell changes during pregnancy in multiple sclerosis (dated by TCRdb to about 2019). Context from the whole study: The study examined how the T cell repertoire changed over the course of pregnancy in women with multiple sclerosis.

The count of this clone is one. Its recognized antigen is unknown. No base quality information exists; no much larger clone differs at one position. Including the terminal cysteine and phenylalanine, the CDR3 comprises 16 residues. CDR3 DNA is the only sequence kept; it has 48 bases, read in frame from the first base. The trim is 0 bases for V and 0 bases for J, with a gap of 11 bases between the germline ends. The germline V gene (reference sequence) supplies CDR1 SGHNT and CDR2 YYREEE. Libraries were constructed by the immunoSEQ multiplex PCR assay. TCRdb provides this immuneACCESS table in a form limited to in-frame rearrangements. Some clones are lacking; in checked studies, under half of them reflect an unresolved V gene, and why the rest are absent is not known. The sample records 100,000 or so clones, 92% of which are singletons. Together, the top ten hold 1.5% to 2.5% of the sample.

The receptor comes from a female donor with multiple sclerosis, enrolled in a pregnancy study. The sequencing here drew on peripheral blood, taken after pregnancy. The rearranged segments are TRBV5-4 and TRBJ2-3, with no confident D gene call. The CDR3 protein is CASSLVRQESTDTQYF. At the DNA level, the sequence is TGTGCCAGCAGCTTGGTACGGCAGGAAAGCACAGATACGCAGTATTTT.